This TCR beta chain was retrieved from a study of blood T cell repertoires in COVID-19. Study details: The cDNA or gDNA used as material had been derived from T cells, B-cell-depleted T cells, or PBMCs.

The repertoire was sequenced with immunoSEQ multiplex PCR; TCRdb's copy has only in-frame clones and lacks some. The sample shows some 190,000 clones, 86% of them seen only once. The CDR3 runs 17 residues. The ends were cut back, 0 bases at V and 3 bases at J, with 15 bases in the middle. Germline values: CDR1 LGHNA, CDR2 YSLEER. Sequencing input: PBMCs or T cells enriched from blood (not recorded which). This receptor was obtained from a middle-aged man with acute COVID-19. V usage is TRBV4-3 and J usage is TRBJ1-5, with D unclear. The CDR3 protein is CASSQDQFGKANQPQHF. The CDR3 region has the DNA TGCGCCAGCAGCCAAGATCAATTCGGGAAAGCCAATCAGCCCCAGCATTTT.